These 7 T cell receptor beta chains share one sample of origin, sequenced in a study of T cell repertoires in cytomegalovirus infection. TCRdb re-derived calls from the reads in MiXCR, one entry per CDR3 protein. The profile covers 750,000 to 950,000 distinct CDR3 sequences, with about 27% appearing a single time and about 12% taken by the ten largest. For these receptors, no antigen is known. This sample comprised cultured CD8+ T cells from PBMCs, obtained from culture after CMV antigen stimulation. The receptors derive from a human donor in good health (CMV status not recorded). Some clones in this sample may be carry-over from other donors' samples.

This clonotype was seen only a few times. This chain connects TRBV4-1 to TRBJ1-5; D perhaps matches TRBD1 (5 bases). The V end lost 4 bases, the J end lost 1 base, and 14 bases lay between the germline ends. Per germline, CDR1 MGHRA and CDR2 YSYEKL. This CDR3 region has 16 residues. The CDR3 loop is CASSPLGGGSNQPQHF. Written as DNA, the CDR3 is TGCGCCAGCAGCCCCCTGGGGGGGGGGAGCAATCAGCCCCAGCATTTT.

The chain recombines TRBV2 with TRBJ2-7; no definite D call. The CDR3 spans 17 residues. With 3 bases removed from V and 0 bases from J, the gap between germline ends came to 18 bases. CDR1 and CDR2 from the germline V gene are SNHLY and FYNNEI. The CDR3 bases are TGTGCCAGCAGTGACCTTTCAACAGCGACCCTCTCCTACGAGCAGTACTTC. Translation: CASSDLSTATLSYEQYF.

In its sample, this clonotype was seen many times. V is TRBV7-2 and J is TRBJ2-5, with 11 bases fitting TRBD1. Germline CDR1 SGHTA, CDR2 FQGNSA. The CDR3 is 14 residues long. V was pared by 3 bases and J by 4 bases, with 1 base of the junction left unmatched. As DNA, the CDR3 is TGTGCCAGCAGCTTGGGGACAGGGGGAGAGACCCAGTACTTC. As protein: CASSLGTGGETQYF.

The chain uses TRBV9 and TRBJ2-3; 7 positions agree with TRBD2. The CDR3 consists of 15 residues. The trim removed 3 bases at V and 1 base at J, leaving 5 bases unmatched. Germline V gene sequence: CDR1 SGDLS, CDR2 YYNGEE. This CDR3 reads CASSGSGARTDTQYF. In DNA, the CDR3 is TGTGCCAGCAGCGGGAGCGGGGCCCGCACAGATACGCAGTATTTT. The whole variable domain, remainder taken from reference TRBV9 and TRBJ2-3, is DSGVTQTPKHLITATGQRVTLRCSPRSGDLSVYWYQQSLDQGLQFLIQYYNGEERAKGNILERFSAQQFPDLHSELNLSSLELGDSALYFCASSGSGARTDTQYFGPGTRLTVL.

This chain links TRBV6-6 with TRBJ1-1, with D maybe TRBD1 (5 bases). V dropped 7 bases and J dropped 0 bases, with 15 bases sitting between them. Germline-derived CDR1 and CDR2 are MNHNY and SVGAGI (reference sequence). The CDR3 totals 15 residues. The CDR3 sequence is CASTPGGPMNTEAFF. CDR3 DNA: TGTGCCAGCACCCCCGGGGGACCCATGAACACTGAAGCTTTCTTT.

This chain joins TRBV4-2 and TRBJ2-1; D not certain. Germline V gene sequence: CDR1 LGHNA, CDR2 YNFKEQ. This CDR3 has 18 residues. Trimming removed 0 bases at V and 3 bases at J, with 18 bases between. The CDR3 DNA reads as TGTGCCAGCAGCCAAGATCAAATTGGGCAGATGAGCTACAATGAGCAGTTCTTC. Translation gives CASSQDQIGQMSYNEQFF.

The gene calls are TRBV6-5 and TRBJ1-6; D gene uncertain. The CDR3 is 12 amino acids. The germline V gene has CDR1 MNHEY and CDR2 SVGAGI. V was trimmed by 6 bases and J by 2 bases, leaving 2 bases between them. DNA of the CDR3: TGTGCCAGCAGACCCTATAATTCACCCCTCCACTTT. Translation gives CASRPYNSPLHF.